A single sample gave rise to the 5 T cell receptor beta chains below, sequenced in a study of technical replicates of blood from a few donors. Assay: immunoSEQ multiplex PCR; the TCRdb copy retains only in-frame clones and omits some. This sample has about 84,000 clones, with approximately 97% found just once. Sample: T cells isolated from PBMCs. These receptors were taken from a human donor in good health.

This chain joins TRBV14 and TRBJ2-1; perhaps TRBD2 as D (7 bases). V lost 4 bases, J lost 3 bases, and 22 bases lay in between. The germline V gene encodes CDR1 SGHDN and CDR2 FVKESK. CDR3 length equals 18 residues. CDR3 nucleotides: TGTGCCAGCAGCCCGGGGGGCGATAGGGGTTGGAGCTACAATGAGCAGTTCTTC. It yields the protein CASSPGGDRGWSYNEQFF.

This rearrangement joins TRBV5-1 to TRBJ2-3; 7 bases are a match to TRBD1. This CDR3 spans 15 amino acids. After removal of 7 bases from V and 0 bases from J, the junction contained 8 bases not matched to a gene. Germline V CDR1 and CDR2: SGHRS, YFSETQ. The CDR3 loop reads CASLEGAASTDTQYF. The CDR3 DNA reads TGCGCCAGCCTCGAGGGGGCAGCTAGCACAGATACGCAGTATTTT.

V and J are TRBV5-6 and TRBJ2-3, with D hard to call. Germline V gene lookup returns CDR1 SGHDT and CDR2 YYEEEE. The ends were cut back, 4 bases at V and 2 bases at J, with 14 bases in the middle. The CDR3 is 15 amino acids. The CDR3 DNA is TGTGCCAGCAGCGCCTCCCAACTCGCCACAGATACGCAGTATTTT. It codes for CASSASQLATDTQYF.

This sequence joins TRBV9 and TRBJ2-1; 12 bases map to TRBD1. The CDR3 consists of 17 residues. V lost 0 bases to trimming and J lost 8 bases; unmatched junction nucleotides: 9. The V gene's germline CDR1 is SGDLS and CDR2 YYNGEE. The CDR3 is CASSVGRPGQGAYEQFF. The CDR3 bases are TGTGCCAGCAGCGTAGGGCGGCCGGGACAGGGGGCTTATGAGCAGTTCTTC.

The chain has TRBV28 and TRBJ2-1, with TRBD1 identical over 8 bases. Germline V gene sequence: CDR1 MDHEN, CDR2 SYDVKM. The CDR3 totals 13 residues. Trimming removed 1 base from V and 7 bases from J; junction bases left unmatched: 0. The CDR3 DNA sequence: TGTGCCAGCAGTTTATACAGGGGGAATGAGCAGTTCTTC. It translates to CASSLYRGNEQFF.